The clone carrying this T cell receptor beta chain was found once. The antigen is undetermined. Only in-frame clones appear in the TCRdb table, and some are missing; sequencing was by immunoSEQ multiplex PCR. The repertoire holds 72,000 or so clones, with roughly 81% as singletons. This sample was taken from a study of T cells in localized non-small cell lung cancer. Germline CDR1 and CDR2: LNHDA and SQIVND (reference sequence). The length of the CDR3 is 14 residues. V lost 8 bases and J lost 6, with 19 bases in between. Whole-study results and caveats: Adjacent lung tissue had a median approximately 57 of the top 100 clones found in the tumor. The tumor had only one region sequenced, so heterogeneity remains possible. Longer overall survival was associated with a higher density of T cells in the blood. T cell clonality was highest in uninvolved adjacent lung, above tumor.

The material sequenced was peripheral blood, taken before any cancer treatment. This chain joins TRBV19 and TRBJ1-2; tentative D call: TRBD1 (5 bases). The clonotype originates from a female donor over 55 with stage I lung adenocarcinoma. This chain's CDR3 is CASSKYSRVNGYTF. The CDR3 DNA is TGTGCCAGTTCTAAATATTCCAGGGTGAATGGCTACACCTTC.